These 14 T cell receptor beta chains were sequenced from one sample in a study of OX40 agonist ivuxolimab in advanced cancers. Assay used: immunoSEQ multiplex PCR; TCRdb lists only in-frame clones, some missing. The sample yields about 79,000 clones, around 90% seen once. The source was CD4+ or CD8+ T cells sorted from blood, collected in a trial of the OX40 agonist ivuxolimab. These receptors came from an adult with an advanced solid tumor such as melanoma, head and neck, liver or kidney cancer.

V is TRBV9 and J is TRBJ2-1; 9 bases are shared with TRBD1. Germline values: CDR1 SGDLS, CDR2 YYNGEE. Trimming removed 2 bases from V and 4 bases from J; junction bases left unmatched: 4. The CDR3 consists of 15 residues. The CDR3 DNA follows: TGTGCCAGCAGCGTCTCGGGACAGGGATACAATGAGCAGTTCTTC. Translation: CASSVSGQGYNEQFF.

The chain combines TRBV28 with TRBJ1-2; possible D gene TRBD1, 5 bases. Trimming left V 4 bases short and J 0 bases short, with 18 bases between. Germline CDR1 and CDR2: MDHEN and SYDVKM. The CDR3 has 17 residues. The CDR3 protein is CASSSIPLQASNYGYTF. CDR3 sequence (DNA): TGTGCCAGCAGTTCCATCCCACTACAGGCTTCTAACTATGGCTACACCTTC.

V is TRBV30 and J is TRBJ2-1, with D uncertain. This CDR3 has 8 residues. V lost 6 bases to trimming and J lost 6 bases, with 0 bases between them. Per germline, CDR1 GTSNPN and CDR2 SVGIG (reference sequence). The CDR3 sequence is CACNEQFF. The CDR3 DNA sequence: TGTGCCTGCAATGAGCAGTTCTTC.

V gene TRBV28 combines with J gene TRBJ2-7, with D perhaps TRBD1 (5 bases). Germline loops: CDR1 MDHEN, CDR2 SYDVKM. The CDR3 loop spans 15 amino acids. CDR3 in amino acids: CGKPLGQGVSYEQYV. The CDR3 region has the DNA TGTGGCAAACCTCTGGGGCAGGGTGTTTCCTACGAGCAGTACGTC.

V usage is TRBV7-9 and J usage is TRBJ2-3, with 10 bases fitting TRBD2. The junction had 0 bases not matched to a gene; V was cut back by 0 bases and J by 3 bases. This CDR3 spans 15 amino acids. Germline CDR1 SEHNR, CDR2 FQNEAQ (reference sequence). The CDR3 DNA reads as TGTGCCAGCAGCTTAGCTAGCGGGGGGACAGATACGCAGTATTTT. Amino acid sequence: CASSLASGGTDTQYF.

The J gene is TRBJ2-5, the V gene TRBV11-3, with TRBD2 matching over 9 bases. This CDR3 comprises 14 residues. Trimming at V came to 1 base and at J to 3 bases, leaving 0 bases not matched to a gene. Germline-derived CDR1 and CDR2 are SGHNT and YENEEA. CDR3 DNA sequence: TGTGCCAGCAGCTTAGGCGGGGGGGAAGAGACCCAGTACTTC. This gives the protein CASSLGGGEETQYF.

This clone was recorded only once. This sequence joins TRBV6-6 and TRBJ1-4; 7 bases map to TRBD1. Germline assignment: CDR1 MNHNY and CDR2 SVGAGI (reference sequence). CDR3 length equals 15 residues. The ends lost 5 bases at V and 7 bases at J; junction bases unmatched: 10. CDR3 region: CASSRNRGRSEKLFF. CDR3 DNA sequence: TGTGCCAGCAGTCGAAACAGGGGAAGGTCTGAAAAACTGTTTTTT.

This rearrangement joins TRBV6-6 to TRBJ1-2; 7 nucleotides agree with TRBD1. Losses at the gene ends were 0 bases for V and 8 bases for J; bases not matched to a gene: 9. The length of the CDR3 is 15 residues. Germline V gives CDR1 MNHNY, CDR2 SVGAGI (reference sequence). The CDR3 loop reads CASSYSASTGFGYTF. Written as DNA, the CDR3 is TGTGCCAGCAGTTACTCAGCCTCGACAGGGTTCGGCTACACCTTC.

The V and J genes are TRBV5-4 and TRBJ2-5, with D perhaps TRBD1 (7 bases). The CDR3 has 15 amino acids. Trimming cost V 0 bases and J 2 bases, with 11 bases left between them. CDR1 SGHNT and CDR2 YYREEE come from the germline V gene (reference sequence). The CDR3 protein is CASSLGGDRQETQYF. The CDR3, as DNA: TGTGCCAGCAGCTTGGGGGGGGACAGACAAGAGACCCAGTACTTC.

This clone was picked up one time. The rearrangement links TRBV2 to TRBJ1-2; 9 positions match TRBD1. CDR1 SNHLY and CDR2 FYNNEI come from the germline V gene. This CDR3 is 16 amino acids long. J gave up 4 bases and V 2 bases, and 8 bases lay outside the gene matches. The CDR3 protein is CASSEHTGGGGYGYTF. DNA of the CDR3: TGTGCCAGCAGTGAACACACAGGGGGCGGCGGCTATGGCTACACCTTC. The full variable domain, with the rest looked up from reference TRBV2 and TRBJ1-2, is EPEVTQTPSHQVTQMGQEVILRCVPISNHLYFYWYRQILGQKVEFLVSFYNNEISEKSEIFDDQFSVERPDGSNFTLKIRSTKLEDSAMYFCASSEHTGGGGYGYTFGSGTRLTVV.

The chain carries TRBV5-1 and TRBJ2-2, with D possibly being TRBD1 or TRBD2 (6 bases each). The CDR3 length is 14 residues. V lost 4 bases and J lost 4, with 11 bases in between. The V gene's germline CDR1 is SGHRS and CDR2 YFSETQ. For the CDR3, the DNA is TGCGCCAGCAGCATGGGGGGCACCACCGGGGAGCTGTTTTTT. Protein product: CASSMGGTTGELFF.

The chain recombines TRBV18 with TRBJ2-5; D gene ambiguous. Trimming took off 4 bases at V and 2 bases at J, with 5 bases between the two ends. This CDR3 is built from 12 residues. Germline assignment: CDR1 KGHSH and CDR2 LQKENI. CDR3 bases: TGTGCCAGCTCACGGCAGCAAGAGACCCAGTACTTC. Protein: CASSRQQETQYF.

The V and J genes are TRBV18 and TRBJ2-5, with D uncertain. Germline CDR1 and CDR2: KGHSH and LQKENI. Deletions cut 0 bases from V and 1 base from J, with 6 bases between. The CDR3 consists of 14 residues. The CDR3 is CASSPPTLQETQYF. The CDR3 nucleotides are TGTGCCAGCTCACCACCAACCCTCCAAGAGACCCAGTACTTC.

This chain connects TRBV6-6 to TRBJ1-5; 7 bases are shared with TRBD1. V shed 5 bases, J shed 5 bases, and the junction held 9 bases outside the gene matches. The CDR3 consists of 15 residues. The V gene's germline CDR1 is MNHNY and CDR2 SVGAGI (reference sequence). DNA of the CDR3: TGTGCCAGCAGTAAAGGGACAGCTTCTGATCAGCCCCAGCATTTT. This gives the protein CASSKGTASDQPQHF.